This TCR beta chain was identified during a study of blood T cells in healthy people across ages. Findings and caveats of the study: Long-lived donors carried more naive CD4+ cells and greater diversity than aged donors.

PCR was performed a second time for 7 to 11 cycles using a sample-barcoded 5' primer and a J-beta primer mix. Each cDNA molecule received a tag from a template-switch adaptor that had 12 random nucleotides. One entry per CDR3 protein, called by TCRdb with MiXCR from the 5' RACE reads. This sample has approximately 800,000 distinct CDR3 sequences, with around 50% found just once. Per sample, extraction of total RNA gave at least 5.5 micrograms in every case. Note on this clonotype: Antigen specificity is unknown.

The CDR3 contains 13 residues. V was pared by 6 bases and J by 4 bases, with 4 bases of the junction left unmatched. The rearrangement uses TRBV12-3 or TRBV12-4 and TRBJ1-2, with 8 bases matching TRBD1. Sequencing used blood. The sequence came from a man older than 75 in good health. CDR3 DNA: TGTGCCAGCAGAGGACAGGGCGGCTATGGCTACACCTTC. It is translated as CASRGQGGYGYTF.